The 3 T cell receptor beta chains below were found in one sample sequenced in a study of T cells after yellow fever vaccination (dated 2019 in TCRdb). This specimen's treatment or condition label, interpreted: live attenuated yellow fever vaccine strain. Preparation of the library involved 5' RACE. Data came from an Illumina HiSeq 2500. TCRdb reworked the public reads: Q25 trimming with fastp, MiXCR clone assembly, productive beta chains retained. Rows with one shared CDR3 protein collapse into an entry with the most common genes and DNA. For this sample there are approximately 580,000 distinct CDR3 sequences; less than 20% appear just once. The ten largest clones represent 17% of the sample. Sequenced material: PBMCs, taken around 5 days after the first yellow fever vaccination. These receptors were collected from a man aged 18 to 35 who received the YFV17D yellow fever vaccine.

The V and J genes are TRBV18 and TRBJ2-2; D is perhaps TRBD2 (5 bases). This CDR3 comprises 16 residues. V was clipped by 1 base and J by 4 bases, with 13 bases between them. CDR1 and CDR2 (germline): KGHSH, LQKENI. The DNA for the CDR3 is TGTGCCAGCTCACCACTCGGGCCCGGAGGCACCGGGGAGCTGTTTTTT. As protein: CASSPLGPGGTGELFF.

This clonotype was detected only a few times. The chain has TRBV12-3 or TRBV12-4 and TRBJ1-1; TRBD1 agrees at 11 bases. This CDR3 contains 13 residues. With 5 bases clipped from V and 10 bases from J, the junction kept 6 bases outside the gene matches. The chain's CDR3 is CASSVDRGRRAFF. DNA for the CDR3: TGTGCCAGCAGTGTGGACAGGGGGCGGAGAGCTTTCTTT.

This chain links TRBV3-1 with TRBJ2-1, with 15 nucleotides matching TRBD2. Trimming at V came to 1 base and at J to 5 bases, leaving 3 bases not matched to a gene. The CDR3 contains 17 residues. Germline V gene lookup returns CDR1 LGHDT and CDR2 YNNKEL (reference sequence). The CDR3 bases are TGTGCCAGCAGCCAAGTTTGGACTAGCGGGGGGGACAATGAGCAGTTCTTC. It translates to CASSQVWTSGGDNEQFF.